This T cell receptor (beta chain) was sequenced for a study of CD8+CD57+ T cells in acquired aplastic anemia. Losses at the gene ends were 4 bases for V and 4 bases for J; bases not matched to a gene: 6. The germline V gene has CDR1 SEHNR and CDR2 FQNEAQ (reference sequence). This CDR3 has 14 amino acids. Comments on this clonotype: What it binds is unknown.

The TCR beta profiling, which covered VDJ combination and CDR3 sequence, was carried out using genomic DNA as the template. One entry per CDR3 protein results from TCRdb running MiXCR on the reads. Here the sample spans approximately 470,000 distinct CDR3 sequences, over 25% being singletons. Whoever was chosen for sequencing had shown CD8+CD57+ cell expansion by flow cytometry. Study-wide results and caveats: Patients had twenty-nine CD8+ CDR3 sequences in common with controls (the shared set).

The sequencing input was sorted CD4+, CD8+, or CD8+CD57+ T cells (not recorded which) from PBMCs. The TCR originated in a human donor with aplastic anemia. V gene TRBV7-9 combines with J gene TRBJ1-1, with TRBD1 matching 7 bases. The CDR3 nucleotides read TGTGCCAGCAGCTGGCAGACAGGGTTCACTGAAGCTTTCTTT. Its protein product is CASSWQTGFTEAFF.